This passage covers 11 T cell receptor beta chains from one sample sequenced in a study of blood T cells in healthy people across ages. Then a second PCR, running about 7 to 11 cycles, was carried out with a sample-barcoded 5' primer and a J-beta primer mix. MiXCR, applied by TCRdb to the 5' RACE reads, yields one record per CDR3 protein. The profile shows 800,000 to 950,000 distinct CDR3 sequences, 40% to 60% of them singletons. The sequenced material came from blood. The source of these receptors is a man aged 25 to 40 in good health.

The chain joins TRBV9 to TRBJ1-2; TRBD1 matches 7 bases. Germline-derived CDR1 and CDR2 are SGDLS and YYNGEE. Trimming removed 4 bases from V and 8 bases from J; junction bases left unmatched: 14. CDR3 length: 15 residues. DNA of the CDR3: TGTGCCAGCAGCCCTTTGAGCGACAGGGCGGACGGCTACACCTTC. The encoded protein is CASSPLSDRADGYTF.

This clonotype has only a few counts. V usage is TRBV4-2 and J usage is TRBJ2-3, with D tentatively TRBD1 or TRBD2 (6 bases each). This CDR3 spans 16 amino acids. Between the trimmed V and J ends, which lost 3 bases and 2 bases, there was a span of 15 bases. The germline gives CDR1 LGHNA, CDR2 YNFKEQ. The CDR3 protein is CASSQDPRGLTDTQYF. For the CDR3, the DNA is TGTGCCAGCAGCCAGGACCCCCGGGGGCTCACAGATACGCAGTATTTT.

J is TRBJ2-3 and V is TRBV7-2, with 10 bases that match TRBD2. CDR1 SGHTA and CDR2 FQGNSA come from the germline V gene. The CDR3 covers 18 residues. J lost 0 bases, V lost 2 bases, and 8 bases had no gene match. As DNA, the CDR3 is TGTGCCAGCAGCTTATGGGAGCGGGGGGGCACTAGCACAGATACGCAGTATTTT. Its translation: CASSLWERGGTSTDTQYF.

The J gene is TRBJ2-1, the V gene TRBV2; D may be TRBD1 or TRBD2 (5 bases each). CDR3 size: 16 residues. The ends were cut back, 10 bases at V and 5 bases at J, with 24 bases in the middle. The germline CDR1 and CDR2 sequences are SNHLY and FYNNEI. This chain's CDR3 is CATPRGEYGEDNEQFF. CDR3 bases: TGTGCCACCCCGAGGGGTGAGTATGGAGAGGACAATGAGCAGTTCTTC.

This clonotype was recorded only once. The V gene is TRBV5-8, the J gene TRBJ1-6; D not certain. The CDR3 is 14 amino acids. Trimming took 9 bases from V and 8 from J, leaving 18 bases between them. CDR1 is SGHTS, CDR2 YDEGEE, per germline. CDR3 in DNA: TGTGCCACCCGCCGAAGGGTTGAGGATTCACCCCTCCACTTT. It encodes CATRRRVEDSPLHF.

This clonotype was counted at least ten times. V usage is TRBV20-1 and J usage is TRBJ2-5, with D unresolved. Germline V lookup: CDR1 DFQATT, CDR2 SNEGSKA (reference sequence). Trimming stripped 6 bases from V and 4 bases from J, with 6 bases between. The CDR3 is 10 amino acids. CDR3 residues: CSATPETQYF. CDR3 nucleotides: TGCAGTGCGACTCCAGAGACCCAGTACTTC.

The V and J genes are TRBV29-1 and TRBJ2-1; D remains unclear. V was pared by 4 bases and J by 4 bases, with 8 bases between. Germline loops: CDR1 SQVTM, CDR2 ANQGSEA. This CDR3 is built from 12 residues. DNA for the CDR3: TGCAGCGTTGGCCCCGAGTACAATGAGCAGTTCTTC. Its translation: CSVGPEYNEQFF.

This clonotype came up many times. The V gene is TRBV28, the J gene TRBJ2-1; TRBD1 matches 10 bases. Germline CDR1 is MDHEN and CDR2 is SYDVKM. J lost 7 bases, V lost 8 bases, and 8 bases had no gene match. The length of the CDR3 is 14 residues. The CDR3: CASLGQGNVNEQFF. As DNA, the CDR3 is TGTGCCAGCCTGGGACAGGGGAACGTAAATGAGCAGTTCTTC.

CDR3 bases: TGTGCCAGCAGCTTAACCCTCGGGGGAACTAATGAAAAACTGTTTTTT. It yields the protein CASSLTLGGTNEKLFF. The chain recombines TRBV13 with TRBJ1-4; perhaps TRBD1 as D (5 bases). The CDR3 spans 16 residues. V was clipped by 2 bases and J by 1 base, with 11 bases between them. Per the germline V gene, CDR1 is PRHDT and CDR2 is FYEKMQ (reference sequence).

In its sample, this clonotype was seen many times. The genes are TRBV2 and TRBJ2-5; D uncertain. Trimming stripped 3 bases from V and 1 base from J, with 15 bases between. Germline CDR1 is SNHLY and CDR2 is FYNNEI. The CDR3 has 16 amino acids. The CDR3 region has the DNA TGTGCCAGCAGTGATAGCCGGGCTCGTACCCAAGAGACCCAGTACTTC. Protein: CASSDSRARTQETQYF.

The V and J genes are TRBV12-3 or TRBV12-4 and TRBJ2-3; 8 nucleotides line up with TRBD1. V was clipped by 0 bases and J by 7 bases; unmatched bases: 6. The CDR3 runs 15 residues. CDR3 in DNA: TGTGCCAGCAGTTTAGCCTGGACAGGGTTGAATACGCAGTATTTT. Translation gives CASSLAWTGLNTQYF.